A single T cell receptor (beta chain) is shown here with its context. Its antigen remains unidentified. Germline is not matched at one junction end, which may reflect a read error. This record belongs to a study of T cells in Graves' hyperthyroidism and ophthalmopathy. The wider study: Before treatment of any kind, peripheral blood was taken at initial diagnosis. Study-wide findings and caveats: Within blood appeared most thyroid clonotypes that had expanded above 0.001.

CDR1 SGHRS and CDR2 YFSETQ come from the germline V gene. The CDR3 spans 17 residues. Amplified regions were TCR beta CDR3 sequences from RNA transcripts. The HTBI primer set was used in a first-round RT-PCR of the TCR CDR3. In TCRdb, the multiplex PCR reads were re-called with MiXCR into one record per CDR3 protein. The sample consists of fewer than 25,000 distinct CDR3 sequences, roughly 49% of them appearing once. Sequences were obtained from blood. This TCR was recovered from a woman in her thirties or forties with Graves' hyperthyroidism that later progressed to Graves' ophthalmopathy. The gene calls are TRBV5-1 and TRBJ2-2; TRBD2 agrees at 11 bases. This CDR3 is CASSGISGRANTGELFF. DNA for the CDR3: TGCGCCAGCAGCGGCATTAGCGGGAGGGCGAACACCGGGGAGCTGTTCTTT.